This T cell receptor (beta chain) is drawn from a study of blood T cell repertoires in COVID-19. Whole-study context: Sources were T cells, B-cell-depleted T cells, or PBMCs; the material itself was cDNA or gDNA.

Under the authors' procedure: Amplifying reference gene primers gave estimates of nucleated cell counts. The table came from immunoSEQ multiplex PCR; TCRdb's copy has only in-frame clones and leaves some out. The DNA was the basis for D and trimming; V, J and clone size are from that table. This sample has 65,000 to 90,000 clones, with about 88% found just once. A remark on this clone: Other DNA variants within this sample encode the same CDR3.

This CDR3 has 14 amino acids. CDR1 SGHRS and CDR2 YFSETQ come from the germline V gene. V was pared by 4 bases and J by 0 bases, with 2 bases of the junction left unmatched. The rearrangement uses TRBV5-1 and TRBJ2-3; TRBD2 agrees at 7 bases. The clonotype comes from a man between 45 and 60 years old with acute or convalescent COVID-19. Source material: peripheral blood. The CDR3 coding sequence is TGCGCCAGCAGCAGTAGCGGGAGCACAGATACGCAGTATTTT. Protein: CASSSSGSTDTQYF.